Below, one T cell receptor (beta chain) is given with its context. Its target is unknown. Lacking the conserved final phenylalanine or tryptophan, this CDR3 likely reflects a read error. Because the CDR3's place on the DNA is in doubt, the DNA is left out and the CDR3 is given as listed by TCRdb. This record belongs to a study of tumor and adjacent non-tumor tissue in lung cancer. The CDR3 extends over 14 residues, inclusive of both ends. CDR1 and CDR2 from the germline V gene are SGHAT and FQNNGV. General study findings and limits: Normal lung showed higher cumulative top 100 clone frequency than tumor.

A modified ARM-PCR protocol with three rounds of nested PCR amplified TCRbeta. MiXCR, run by TCRdb on the multiplex PCR reads, gives a single entry per CDR3 protein. The sample has some 95,000 distinct CDR3 sequences; roughly 78% are singletons. This sample's RNA came from whole unsorted tissue. More than 3 cm separated this lung sample from the edge of the tumor. Sequencing was done on a sample of distant non-tumor lung tissue. This chain links TRBV11-2 with TRBJ2-1; no check of the table's D call, TRBD1, against the DNA was made. This clonotype was obtained from a man aged 55-75 years with small cell lung cancer. CDR3 sequence: CASSLEAGLDEQCL.